This passage covers 20 T cell receptor beta chains from one sample sequenced in a study of a mutant IDH1 vaccine in newly diagnosed glioma. Using immunoSEQ multiplex PCR, the repertoire was profiled, and TCRdb retains in-frame clones only, with some absent. Counted here are more than 35,000 clones, around 75% occurring once; the ten biggest clones make up roughly 10%. The antigens for these receptors are not known. The time point here: week 47, end of study. Vaccinated patients received 300 ug of mutant IDH1 20-mer peptide per dose, with topical imiquimod. The sample consisted of PBMCs, taken from a glioma patient whose treatment included an IDH1 peptide vaccine. Receptors originate from a man aged 40-49 years with glioma.

Written as DNA, the CDR3 is TGTGCCAGCAGCCAAGGACGGAGAACCTACAATGAGCAGTTCTTC. Its translation is CASSQGRRTYNEQFF. The chain joins TRBV16 to TRBJ2-1; D unresolved. The V and J ends lost 2 bases and 2 bases respectively, with 10 bases between them. The CDR3 consists of 15 residues. Germline CDR1 and CDR2: KGHSY and FQNENV.

V usage is TRBV19 and J usage is TRBJ2-7; D perhaps matches TRBD2 (5 bases). The V end lost 7 bases, the J end lost 1 base, and 20 bases lay between the germline ends. The length of the CDR3 is 16 residues. The germline CDR1 and CDR2 sequences are LNHDA and SQIVND (reference sequence). CDR3 in DNA: TGTGCCAGTAATCCCTCGGGTGGGAGAGTATCCTACGAGCAGTACTTC. The encoded protein is CASNPSGGRVSYEQYF.

This chain links TRBV27 with TRBJ2-5; either TRBD1 or TRBD2 may supply D (5 bases each). Trimming pared 2 bases from V and 4 bases from J, leaving 11 bases between. Per the germline V gene, CDR1 is MNHEY and CDR2 is SMNVEV (reference sequence). This CDR3 contains 14 residues. The CDR3: CASSLMIGGETQYF. The CDR3, as DNA: TGTGCCAGCAGTTTAATGATTGGGGGAGAGACCCAGTACTTC.

The V gene is TRBV25-1, the J gene TRBJ2-1, with 9 bases lining up with TRBD2. J gave up 12 bases and V 2 bases, and 8 bases lay outside the gene matches. Looked up from germline, CDR1 is MGHDK and CDR2 is SYGVNS. This CDR3 spans 14 amino acids. CDR3 amino acids: CASSERGRAGGQFF. In DNA form, the CDR3 reads TGTGCCAGCAGTGAACGCGGGAGGGCCGGTGGGCAGTTCTTC.

The chain recombines TRBV5-1 with TRBJ2-1; 11 bases agree with TRBD2. With 4 bases clipped from V and 12 bases from J, the junction kept 15 bases outside the gene matches. CDR1 is SGHRS, CDR2 YFSETQ, per germline. There are 16 residues in the CDR3. The CDR3 DNA sequence: TGCGCCAGCAGCCTGGGGATAGCGGGAGGGCCGTCCTGGCAGTTCTTC. This encodes CASSLGIAGGPSWQFF.

This rearrangement joins TRBV5-1 to TRBJ1-5; TRBD1 might be the D (6 bases). Germline assignment: CDR1 SGHRS and CDR2 YFSETQ. V was pared by 6 bases and J by 5 bases, with 15 bases between. This CDR3 has 14 amino acids. The chain's CDR3 is CASTSGGKHQPQHF. The CDR3 region has the DNA TGCGCCAGCACGTCGGGGGGCAAGCATCAGCCCCAGCATTTT.

This chain joins TRBV4-3 and TRBJ2-1, with 12 bases identical to TRBD2. CDR1 and CDR2 from the germline V gene are LGHNA and YSLEER. The V segment lost 0 bases and the J segment 4 bases; nucleotides outside the gene matches: 7. The CDR3 is 18 amino acids. DNA for the CDR3: TGCGCCAGCAGCCAAGATACTGGGACTAGCGGGTCTTACAATGAGCAGTTCTTC. Translation: CASSQDTGTSGSYNEQFF.

CDR3 in DNA: TGTGCCAGCAGTAAATCGGTGGCAGGGGGAGAGGATACGCAGTATTTT. Amino acids: CASSKSVAGGEDTQYF. The chain couples TRBV7-2 to TRBJ2-3; TRBD1 matches at 7 bases. Germline CDR1 and CDR2: SGHTA and FQGNSA. V lost 6 bases, J lost 6 bases, and 15 bases stayed unmatched. The CDR3 is made up of 16 amino acids.

The genes are TRBV5-4 and TRBJ2-7, with D unclear. Germline CDR1 SGHNT, CDR2 YYREEE (reference sequence). V was shortened by 1 base and J by 3 bases, with 8 bases between the two germline ends. The CDR3 totals 13 residues. CDR3 DNA sequence: TGTGCCAGCAGCTTGAACAGCCTCTACGAGCAGTACTTC. It codes for CASSLNSLYEQYF.

This chain joins TRBV10-2 and TRBJ2-5, with 7 bases lining up with TRBD2. The V gene end was trimmed by 0 bases and the J gene end by 9 bases; junction bases not matched to a gene: 10. The CDR3 has 15 amino acids. Germline CDR1 is WSHSY and CDR2 is SAAADI. CDR3 sequence: CASSESRGAGGAQYF. DNA for the CDR3: TGCGCCAGCAGTGAGTCGAGAGGGGCTGGGGGGGCCCAGTACTTC.

V is TRBV19 and J is TRBJ1-2, with D possibly matching TRBD1 (5 bases). Germline V CDR1 and CDR2: LNHDA, SQIVND (reference sequence). The CDR3 runs to 14 residues. V lost 4 bases to trimming and J lost 2 bases, with 11 bases between them. The CDR3 loop is CASSKTGTNYGYTF. The CDR3 DNA is TGTGCCAGTAGTAAAACCGGGACCAACTATGGCTACACCTTC.

The CDR3 region has the DNA TGCGCCAGCCGGCCTAGCGGGTTCAACGAGCAGTACGTC. Translation: CASRPSGFNEQYV. The chain employs TRBV10-2 and TRBJ2-7; 8 bases are shared with TRBD2. Unmatched junction bases numbered 8, after V lost 8 bases and J lost 5 bases. CDR3 length: 13 residues. The germline CDR1 and CDR2 sequences are WSHSY and SAAADI.

V usage is TRBV5-4 and J usage is TRBJ2-1; tentative D call: TRBD2 (6 bases). CDR3 length equals 12 residues. The V end lost 7 bases, the J end lost 1 base, and 6 bases lay between the germline ends. From germline, CDR1 is SGHNT and CDR2 YYREEE (reference sequence). Here the CDR3 reads CASGRSYNEQFF. CDR3 coding DNA: TGTGCCAGCGGGAGGTCCTACAATGAGCAGTTCTTC.

The V and J genes are TRBV19 and TRBJ2-5, with 8 nucleotides matching TRBD2. The J call may be in error: the DNA end matches TRBJ2-7 better. The CDR3 runs to 13 residues. The germline gives CDR1 LNHDA, CDR2 SQIVND (reference sequence). The CDR3: CASSISGSSEQYF. The CDR3 DNA reads as TGTGCCAGTAGTATAAGCGGGAGCAGCGAGCAGTACTTC.

The V and J genes are TRBV7-9 and TRBJ2-5, with 9 bases fitting TRBD2. The CDR3 extends over 13 amino acids. Germline-derived CDR1 and CDR2 are SEHNR and FQNEAQ (reference sequence). V lost 5 bases and J lost 5; bases outside the gene matches: 3. The CDR3 loop reads CASSRSGRETQYF. The CDR3, as DNA: TGTGCCAGCAGCCGGAGCGGGAGGGAGACCCAGTACTTC.

This clone was detected only a few times. V is TRBV19 and J is TRBJ2-7, with D possibly matching TRBD1 (6 bases). The length of the CDR3 is 13 residues. V was clipped by 5 bases and J by 5 bases, with 13 bases between them. Germline V lookup: CDR1 LNHDA, CDR2 SQIVND (reference sequence). The CDR3 bases are TGTGCCAGTAGTGTTGACAGGTCCAACGAGCAGTACTTC. Translation: CASSVDRSNEQYF.

The V and J genes are TRBV4-3 and TRBJ2-2; either TRBD1 or TRBD2 may supply D (5 bases each). The germline gives CDR1 LGHNA, CDR2 YSLEER. The CDR3 spans 16 residues. The germline V and J ends were trimmed by 4 bases and 4 bases, with 16 bases remaining between them. CDR3 loop: CASSRGLDGATGELFF. CDR3 DNA: TGCGCCAGCAGCCGAGGACTCGACGGGGCCACCGGGGAGCTGTTTTTT.

This chain uses TRBV7-9 with TRBJ2-4, with D possibly matching TRBD2 (5 bases). Germline V lookup: CDR1 SEHNR, CDR2 FQNEAQ (reference sequence). CDR3 length: 13 residues. V lost 5 bases and J 8 bases, leaving 13 bases between the germline ends. CDR3 nucleotide sequence: TGTGCCAGCAGCCCCCGCGGGTTTGACATTCAGTACTTC. This translates into CASSPRGFDIQYF. The complete variable domain, with remaining parts taken from reference TRBV7-9 and TRBJ2-4, reads DTGVSQNPRHKITKRGQNVTFRCDPISEHNRLYWYRQTLGQGPEFLTYFQNEAQLEKSRLLSDRFSAERPKGSFSTLEIQRTEQGDSAMYLCASSPRGFDIQYFGAGTRLSVL.

The chain employs TRBV6-5 and TRBJ2-5; tentative D call: TRBD1 (6 bases). Germline CDR1 is MNHEY and CDR2 is SVGAGI. The CDR3 is made up of 13 amino acids. Trimming took off 5 bases at V and 3 bases at J, with 10 bases between the two ends. CDR3 residues: CASSRTVKETQYF. The CDR3, as DNA: TGTGCCAGCAGTAGGACAGTTAAAGAGACCCAGTACTTC.

This clone showed up just a few times. The genes are TRBV29-1 and TRBJ1-5; D gene ambiguous. The CDR3 length is 12 residues. Germline CDR1 and CDR2: SQVTM and ANQGSEA. Trimming stripped 6 bases from V and 4 bases from J, with 10 bases between. CDR3 in DNA: TGCAGCGTCGGGGAGGGAAATCAGCCCCAGCATTTT. Translation gives CSVGEGNQPQHF.